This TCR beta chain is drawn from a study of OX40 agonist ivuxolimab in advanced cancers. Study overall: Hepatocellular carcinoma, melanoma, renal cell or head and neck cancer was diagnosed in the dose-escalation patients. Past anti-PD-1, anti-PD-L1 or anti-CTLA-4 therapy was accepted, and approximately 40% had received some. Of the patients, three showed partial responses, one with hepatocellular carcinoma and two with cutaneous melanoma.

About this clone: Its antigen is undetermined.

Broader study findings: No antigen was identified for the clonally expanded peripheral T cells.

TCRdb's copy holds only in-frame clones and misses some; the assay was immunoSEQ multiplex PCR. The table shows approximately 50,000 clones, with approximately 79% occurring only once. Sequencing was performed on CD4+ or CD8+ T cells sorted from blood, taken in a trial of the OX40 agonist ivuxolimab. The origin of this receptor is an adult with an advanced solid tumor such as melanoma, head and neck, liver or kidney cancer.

The CDR3 region is CASSWHGEMADTQYF. CDR3 in DNA: TGTGCCAGCAGTTGGCATGGGGAGATGGCGGATACGCAGTATTTT. The chain joins TRBV28 to TRBJ2-3; D might be TRBD2 (5 bases). The CDR3 spans 15 residues. Germline V CDR1 and CDR2: MDHEN, SYDVKM. Trimming cost V 4 bases and J 6 bases, with 17 bases left between them.